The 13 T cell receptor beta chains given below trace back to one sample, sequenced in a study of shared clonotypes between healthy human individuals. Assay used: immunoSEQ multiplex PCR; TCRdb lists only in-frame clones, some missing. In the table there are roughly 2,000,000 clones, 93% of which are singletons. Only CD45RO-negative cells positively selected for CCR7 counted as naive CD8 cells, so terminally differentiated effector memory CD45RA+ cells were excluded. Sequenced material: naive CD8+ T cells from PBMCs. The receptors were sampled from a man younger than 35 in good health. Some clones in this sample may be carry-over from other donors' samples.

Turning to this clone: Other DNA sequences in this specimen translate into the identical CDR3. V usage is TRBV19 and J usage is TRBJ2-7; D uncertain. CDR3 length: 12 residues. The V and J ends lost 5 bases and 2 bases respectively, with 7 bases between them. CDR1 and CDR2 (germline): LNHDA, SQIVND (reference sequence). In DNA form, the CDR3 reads TGTGCCAGTAGTCCGACCGCCTACGAGCAGTACTTC. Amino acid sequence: CASSPTAYEQYF.

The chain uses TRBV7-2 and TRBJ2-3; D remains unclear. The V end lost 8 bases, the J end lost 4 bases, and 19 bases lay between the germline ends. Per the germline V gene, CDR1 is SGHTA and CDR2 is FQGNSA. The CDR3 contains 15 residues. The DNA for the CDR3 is TGTGCCAGCCCCCAAACCGGGCTGAGAGCAGATACGCAGTATTTT. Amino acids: CASPQTGLRADTQYF.

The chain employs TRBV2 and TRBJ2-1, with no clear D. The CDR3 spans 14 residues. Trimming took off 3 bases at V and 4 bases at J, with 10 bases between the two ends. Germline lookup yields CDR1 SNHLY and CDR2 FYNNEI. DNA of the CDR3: TGTGCCAGCAGTGACCCGAGGCAGTACAATGAGCAGTTCTTC. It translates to CASSDPRQYNEQFF.

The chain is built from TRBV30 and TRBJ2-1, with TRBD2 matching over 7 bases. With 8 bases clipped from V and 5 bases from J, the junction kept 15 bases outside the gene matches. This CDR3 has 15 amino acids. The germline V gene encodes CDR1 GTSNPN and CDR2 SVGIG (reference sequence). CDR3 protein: CAGSRWEGRHNEQFF. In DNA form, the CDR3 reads TGTGCCGGGTCCCGCTGGGAGGGCCGCCACAATGAGCAGTTCTTC.

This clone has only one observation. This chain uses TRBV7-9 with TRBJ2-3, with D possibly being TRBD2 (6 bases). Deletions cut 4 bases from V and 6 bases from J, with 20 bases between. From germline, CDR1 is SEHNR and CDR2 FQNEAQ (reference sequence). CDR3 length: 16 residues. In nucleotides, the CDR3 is TGTGCCAGCAGCTACCCGGGGGAAGGCCCGTTTGATACGCAGTATTTT. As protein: CASSYPGEGPFDTQYF.

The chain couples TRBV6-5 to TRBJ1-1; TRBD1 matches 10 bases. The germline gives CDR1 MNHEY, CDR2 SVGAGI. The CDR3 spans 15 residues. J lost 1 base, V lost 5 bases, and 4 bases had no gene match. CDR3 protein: CASSQGTGANTEAFF. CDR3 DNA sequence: TGTGCCAGCAGTCAAGGGACAGGGGCGAACACTGAAGCTTTCTTT.

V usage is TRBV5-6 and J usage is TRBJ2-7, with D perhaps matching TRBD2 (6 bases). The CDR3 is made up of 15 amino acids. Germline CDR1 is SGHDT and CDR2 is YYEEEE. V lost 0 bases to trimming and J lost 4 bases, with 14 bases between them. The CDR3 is CASSLGSGGFYEQYF. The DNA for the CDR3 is TGTGCCAGCAGCTTGGGTAGCGGTGGGTTTTACGAGCAGTACTTC. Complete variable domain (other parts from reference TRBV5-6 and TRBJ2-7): DAGVTQSPTHLIKTRGQQVTLRCSPKSGHDTVSWYQQALGQGPQFIFQYYEEEERQRGNFPDRFSGHQFPNYSSELNVNALLLGDSALYLCASSLGSGGFYEQYFGPGTRLTVT.

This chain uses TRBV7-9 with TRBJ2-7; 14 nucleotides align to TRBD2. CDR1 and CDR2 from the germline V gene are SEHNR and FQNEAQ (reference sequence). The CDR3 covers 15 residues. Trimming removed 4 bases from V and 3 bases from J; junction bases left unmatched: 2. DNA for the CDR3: TGTGCCAGCAGCTGGGGGACTAGCGGGGGCTACGAGCAGTACTTC. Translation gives CASSWGTSGGYEQYF.

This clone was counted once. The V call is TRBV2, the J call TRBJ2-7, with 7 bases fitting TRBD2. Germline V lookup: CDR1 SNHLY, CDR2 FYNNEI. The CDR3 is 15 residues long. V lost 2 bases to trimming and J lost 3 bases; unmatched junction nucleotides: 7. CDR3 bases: TGTGCCAGCAGTGAAACGGCTAGCGGAAGCTACGAGCAGTACTTC. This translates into CASSETASGSYEQYF.

CDR3 bases: TGTGCCAGCAGCCCCGGGCATCATGGATTTGCAACTAATGAAAAACTGTTTTTT. Protein: CASSPGHHGFATNEKLFF. This chain links TRBV7-9 with TRBJ1-4; D gene uncertain. There are 18 residues in the CDR3. Germline CDR1 reads SEHNR; CDR2 reads FQNEAQ (reference sequence). V shed 5 bases and J shed 0 bases, with 19 bases lying between them.

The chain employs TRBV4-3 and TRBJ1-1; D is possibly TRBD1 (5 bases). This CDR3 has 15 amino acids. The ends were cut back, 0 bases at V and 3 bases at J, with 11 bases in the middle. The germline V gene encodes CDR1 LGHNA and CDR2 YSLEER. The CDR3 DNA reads TGCGCCAGCAGCCAAGATTGGGGCAGATACACTGAAGCTTTCTTT. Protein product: CASSQDWGRYTEAFF.

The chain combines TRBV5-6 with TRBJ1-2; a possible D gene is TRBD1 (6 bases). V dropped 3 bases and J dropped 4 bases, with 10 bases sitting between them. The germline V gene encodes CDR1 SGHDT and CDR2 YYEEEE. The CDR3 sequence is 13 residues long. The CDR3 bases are TGTGCCAGCAGCTGGGCACAGGGCTATGGCTACACCTTC. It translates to CASSWAQGYGYTF.

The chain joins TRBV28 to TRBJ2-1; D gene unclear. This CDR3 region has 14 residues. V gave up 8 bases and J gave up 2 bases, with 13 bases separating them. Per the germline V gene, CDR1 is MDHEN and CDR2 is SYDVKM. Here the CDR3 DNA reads TGTGCCAGCCGGCGGCGAGGAACCTACAATGAGCAGTTCTTC. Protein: CASRRRGTYNEQFF.